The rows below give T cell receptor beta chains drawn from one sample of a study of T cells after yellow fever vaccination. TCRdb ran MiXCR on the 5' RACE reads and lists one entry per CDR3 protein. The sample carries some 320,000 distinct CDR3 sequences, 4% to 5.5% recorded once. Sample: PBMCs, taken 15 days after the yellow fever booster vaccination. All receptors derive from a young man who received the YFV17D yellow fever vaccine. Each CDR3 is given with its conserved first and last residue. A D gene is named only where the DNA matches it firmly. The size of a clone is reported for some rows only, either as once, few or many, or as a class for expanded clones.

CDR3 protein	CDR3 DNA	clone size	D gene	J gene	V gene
CASSLSAGPYEQYF	TGTGCCAGCAGCTTATCAGCGGGCCCCTACGAGCAGTACTTC	many	-	TRBJ2-7	TRBV7-3
CASSLRDRGYEQYF	TGTGCCAGCAGCTTACGGGACAGGGGATACGAGCAGTACTTC	many	TRBD1	TRBJ2-7	TRBV7-9
CASSPRREYNEQFF	TGTGCCAGCAGCCCTCGGAGGGAATACAATGAGCAGTTCTTC	few	-	TRBJ2-1	TRBV12-3/TRBV12-4
CSARERTGWNSPLHF	TGCAGTGCTAGAGAAAGGACAGGGTGGAATTCACCCCTCCACTTT	-	TRBD1	TRBJ1-6	TRBV20-1
CASSLYTSNQPQHF	TGTGCCAGCAGCTTGTACACCAGCAATCAGCCCCAGCATTTT	many	-	TRBJ1-5	TRBV5-8
CASATRQGGENTEAFF	TGCGCCAGCGCCACTCGTCAGGGAGGGGAGAACACTGAAGCTTTCTTT	-	-	TRBJ1-1	TRBV4-1
CSARQAMLQETQYF	TGCAGTGCGAGACAGGCGATGTTACAAGAGACCCAGTACTTC	many	-	TRBJ2-5	TRBV20-1
CASSLGGGTDNGYTF	TGTGCCAGCAGCTTAGGGGGCGGAACAGACAATGGCTACACCTTC	many	-	TRBJ1-2	TRBV7-9
CSVEKGRGLYGYTF	TGCAGCGTTGAAAAGGGAAGGGGCCTCTATGGCTACACCTTC	-	-	TRBJ1-2	TRBV29-1
CSASGLSDTQYF	TGCAGTGCTAGTGGTCTTTCAGATACGCAGTATTTT	many	-	TRBJ2-3	TRBV20-1
CASSFSGVRGNTIYF	TGTGCCAGCAGTTTCTCAGGGGTGCGGGGAAACACCATATATTTT	few	-	TRBJ1-3	TRBV12-3/TRBV12-4
CSARERGLKGDTGELFF	TGCAGTGCTAGAGAGCGCGGCCTAAAGGGGGACACCGGGGAGCTGTTTTTT	-	-	TRBJ2-2	TRBV20-1
CASSSPDRYEQYF	TGTGCCAGCAGTTCACCGGACAGATACGAGCAGTACTTC	few	-	TRBJ2-7	TRBV12-3/TRBV12-4
CATSDSITGETQYF	TGTGCCACCAGTGATTCGATCACGGGAGAGACCCAGTACTTC	-	-	TRBJ2-5	TRBV24-1
CASKPGGRGQPQHF	TGTGCCAGCAAACCTGGCGGACGAGGTCAGCCCCAGCATTTT	-	-	TRBJ1-5	TRBV6-1
CASSLGRGQPQHF	TGTGCCAGCAGCTTAGGAAGGGGTCAGCCCCAGCATTTT	many	-	TRBJ1-5	TRBV7-2
CASSVAGGPYSNYGYTF	TGTGCCAGCAGCGTGGCAGGGGGGCCTTATTCTAACTATGGCTACACCTTC	-	TRBD1	TRBJ1-2	TRBV9
CASSLEAGGGYTF	TGTGCCAGCAGCTTAGAGGCAGGGGGCGGCTACACCTTC	-	TRBD1	TRBJ1-2	TRBV7-9
CASSSGQIETQYF	TGTGCCAGCAGCTCGGGACAGATAGAGACCCAGTACTTC	few	TRBD1	TRBJ2-5	TRBV6-5
CASSVDGDSGNTIYF	TGTGCCAGCAGCGTAGACGGAGACTCTGGAAACACCATATATTTT	many	-	TRBJ1-3	TRBV9
CASSQVSLAGGEQYF	TGCGCCAGCAGCCAAGTTAGCCTAGCGGGGGGCGAGCAGTACTTC	-	TRBD2	TRBJ2-7	TRBV4-1